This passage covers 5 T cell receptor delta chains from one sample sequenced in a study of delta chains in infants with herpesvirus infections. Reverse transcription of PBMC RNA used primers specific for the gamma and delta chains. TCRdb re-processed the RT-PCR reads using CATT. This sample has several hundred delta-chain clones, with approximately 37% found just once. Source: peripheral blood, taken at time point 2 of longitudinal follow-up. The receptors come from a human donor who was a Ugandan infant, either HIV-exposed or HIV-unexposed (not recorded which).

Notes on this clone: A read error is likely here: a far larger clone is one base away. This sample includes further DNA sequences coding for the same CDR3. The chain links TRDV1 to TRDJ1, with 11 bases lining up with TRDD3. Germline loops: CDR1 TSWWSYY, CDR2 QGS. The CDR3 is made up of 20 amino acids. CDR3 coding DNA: TGTGCTCTCGGGGAACTAAGCCTCAGGGCAGTGCCGGCTGGGGGATACAAACTCATCTTT. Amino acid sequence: CALGELSLRAVPAGGYKLIF.

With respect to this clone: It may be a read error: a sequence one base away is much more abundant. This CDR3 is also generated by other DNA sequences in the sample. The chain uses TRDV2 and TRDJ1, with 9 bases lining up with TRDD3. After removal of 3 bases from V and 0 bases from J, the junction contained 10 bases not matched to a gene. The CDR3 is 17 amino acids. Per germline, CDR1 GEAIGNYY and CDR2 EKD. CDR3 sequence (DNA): TGTGCCTGTGACCATGTACTGGGGGAATCGAACACCGATAAACTCATCTTT. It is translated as CACDHVLGESNTDKLIF.

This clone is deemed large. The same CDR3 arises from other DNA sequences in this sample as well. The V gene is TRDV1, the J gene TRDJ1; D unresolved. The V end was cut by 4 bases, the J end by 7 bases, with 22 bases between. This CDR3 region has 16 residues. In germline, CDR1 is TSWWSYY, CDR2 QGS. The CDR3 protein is CALGVAWPPSDTKLIF. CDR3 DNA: TGTGCTCTTGGGGTAGCCTGGCCTCCCTCGGACACTAAACTCATCTTT.

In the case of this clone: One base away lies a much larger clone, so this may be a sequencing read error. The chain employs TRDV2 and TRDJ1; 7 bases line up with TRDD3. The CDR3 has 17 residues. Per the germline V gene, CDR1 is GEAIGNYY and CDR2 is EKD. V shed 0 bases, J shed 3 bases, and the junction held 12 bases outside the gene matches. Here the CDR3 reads CACDTVELGIWSDKLIF. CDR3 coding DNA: TGTGCCTGTGACACCGTGGAACTGGGGATATGGTCCGATAAACTCATCTTT.

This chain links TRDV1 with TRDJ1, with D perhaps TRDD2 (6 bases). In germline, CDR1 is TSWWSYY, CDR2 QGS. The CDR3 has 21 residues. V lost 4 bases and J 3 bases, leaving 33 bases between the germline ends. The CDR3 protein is CALGALGASSRYSPLSDKLIF. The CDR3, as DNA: TGTGCTCTTGGGGCCCTCGGGGCTTCCTCGCGGTACTCTCCCCTTTCCGATAAACTCATCTTT.